Shown below are 27 T cell receptor beta chains from a single sample sequenced in a study of T cell changes during pregnancy in multiple sclerosis. Repertoires were generated with immunoSEQ multiplex PCR, while TCRdb's copy carries only in-frame clones and drops some. The profile shows over 35,000 clones, roughly 90% of them singletons. The starting material was CD8+ T cells from peripheral blood mononuclear cells, obtained in the first trimester of pregnancy. The receptor set was obtained from a female donor with multiple sclerosis, enrolled in a pregnancy study.

The chain links TRBV6-1 to TRBJ1-3; the D gene is possibly TRBD1 (6 bases). Germline CDR1 and CDR2: MNHNS and SASEGT. The CDR3 runs 18 residues. The V and J ends lost 3 bases and 1 base respectively, with 19 bases between them. The CDR3 region has the DNA TGTGCCAGCAGTGATTGGGGGCCCTGGTCGTCGTCTGGAAACACCATATATTTT. Its translation is CASSDWGPWSSSGNTIYF.

This rearrangement joins TRBV7-9 to TRBJ1-2; D is undetermined. There are 11 residues in the CDR3. CDR1 and CDR2 (germline): SEHNR, FQNEAQ (reference sequence). Deletions cut 7 bases from V and 8 bases from J, with 11 bases between. The CDR3 bases are TGTGCCAGCACGGGGAAAGAGGGCTACACCTTC. Its translation: CASTGKEGYTF.

This chain uses TRBV19 with TRBJ2-7; D remains ambiguous. The CDR3 has 11 residues. The germline V gene encodes CDR1 LNHDA and CDR2 SQIVND (reference sequence). The V end lost 4 bases, the J end lost 5 bases, and 6 bases lay between the germline ends. The CDR3, as DNA: TGTGCCAGTAGTACAACTCACGAGCAGTACTTC. It codes for CASSTTHEQYF.

The chain uses TRBV5-5 and TRBJ2-1; D gene ambiguous. Germline CDR1 and CDR2: SGHKS and YYEKEE (reference sequence). CDR3 size: 13 residues. Trimming stripped 5 bases from V and 2 bases from J, with 8 bases between. The CDR3 nucleotides read TGTGCCAGCAGGCCCTCGGCCTACAATGAGCAGTTCTTC. Translated: CASRPSAYNEQFF.

The J gene is TRBJ2-7, the V gene TRBV13; tentatively, D is TRBD1 (6 bases). Germline V CDR1 and CDR2: PRHDT, FYEKMQ (reference sequence). CDR3 length: 16 residues. V was shortened by 5 bases and J by 1 base, with 18 bases between the two germline ends. Written as DNA, the CDR3 is TGTGCCAGCAGCCCCGCCCAGGGAAGGGGGTCCTACGAGCAGTACTTC. It specifies CASSPAQGRGSYEQYF.

CDR3 nucleotide sequence: TGCGCCAGCAGCTTTGTGTACAGTAAACTAGCCAAAAACATTCAGTACTTC. Translating gives CASSFVYSKLAKNIQYF. The chain is built from TRBV5-1 and TRBJ2-4; D is unclear. Trimming stripped 2 bases from V and 0 bases from J, with 15 bases between. CDR3 length: 17 residues. Germline V CDR1 and CDR2: SGHRS, YFSETQ.

The V call is TRBV2, the J call TRBJ2-2, with 9 positions matching TRBD2. The CDR3 covers 18 residues. CDR1 and CDR2 from the germline V gene are SNHLY and FYNNEI. Trimming at V came to 6 bases and at J to 3 bases, leaving 14 bases not matched to a gene. The CDR3 protein is CASSPSLAGGAHTGELFF. In DNA form, the CDR3 reads TGTGCCAGCAGCCCGTCCCTGGCGGGGGGGGCCCACACCGGGGAGCTGTTTTTT.

In this sample, this clone is medium-sized. J is TRBJ2-7 and V is TRBV25-1, with TRBD2 identical over 7 bases. Germline lookup yields CDR1 MGHDK and CDR2 SYGVNS. This CDR3 is 14 amino acids long. The ends lost 2 bases at V and 4 bases at J; junction bases unmatched: 5. DNA of the CDR3: TGTGCCAGCAGTGAAGGGCGGGGAGGGTACGAGCAGTACTTC. Encoded protein: CASSEGRGGYEQYF.

This clone was counted a single time. V and J are TRBV6-4 and TRBJ2-1, with 7 positions matching TRBD2. Germline trimming cut 0 bases from V and 7 bases from J; bases unmatched to any gene: 3. The CDR3 totals 14 residues. The germline CDR1 and CDR2 sequences are MRHNA and SNTAGT. Written as DNA, the CDR3 is TGTGCCAGCAGTGACTCAAGACTAGCTAATGAGCAGTTCTTC. Encoded protein: CASSDSRLANEQFF.

The V and J genes are TRBV9 and TRBJ2-2; D possibly corresponds to TRBD2 (5 bases). CDR1 SGDLS and CDR2 YYNGEE come from the germline V gene. V was trimmed by 4 bases and J by 7 bases, leaving 17 bases between them. This CDR3 spans 15 amino acids. For the CDR3, the DNA is TGTGCCAGCAGCATCCCCGAGGGAAGGGACGGGGAGCTGTTTTTT. This encodes CASSIPEGRDGELFF.

The CDR3 sequence is CASSLGTESPYEQYF. CDR3 coding DNA: TGTGCCAGCAGCTTAGGGACAGAAAGTCCTTACGAGCAGTACTTC. This chain links TRBV11-2 with TRBJ2-7; possibly TRBD1 for D (6 bases). The CDR3 is made up of 15 amino acids. Germline V gene sequence: CDR1 SGHAT, CDR2 FQNNGV. The germline V and J ends were trimmed by 1 base and 4 bases, with 14 bases remaining between them.

This clone was recorded only once. The chain carries TRBV6-5 and TRBJ1-2; 7 positions match TRBD1. Trimming removed 5 bases from V and 6 bases from J; junction bases left unmatched: 9. The CDR3 length is 14 residues. Per germline, CDR1 MNHEY and CDR2 SVGAGI. For the CDR3, the DNA is TGTGCCAGCAGTGACCCCGGACAGGTCCATGGCTACACCTTC. Its protein is CASSDPGQVHGYTF.

In nucleotides, the CDR3 is TGTGCCAGCAGTTTAACTAGCGGGGGGGCTTTCTACGAGCAGTACTTC. Amino acid sequence: CASSLTSGGAFYEQYF. The V call is TRBV27, the J call TRBJ2-7, with TRBD2 identical over 13 bases. V lost 2 bases, J lost 3 bases, and 4 bases stayed unmatched. Germline lookup yields CDR1 MNHEY and CDR2 SMNVEV (reference sequence). The CDR3 is 16 amino acids.

The chain is built from TRBV7-2 and TRBJ2-7; D might be TRBD2 (5 bases). The germline gives CDR1 SGHTA, CDR2 FQGNSA. Trimming shortened V by 8 bases and J by 2 bases, and 13 bases separated the two germline ends. The CDR3 length is 13 residues. CDR3 sequence: CASGPGEPYEQYF. CDR3 in DNA: TGTGCCAGCGGACCCGGGGAACCCTACGAGCAGTACTTC.

The chain has TRBV27 and TRBJ2-7; no reliable D call. The CDR3 loop spans 13 amino acids. Germline V gene sequence: CDR1 MNHEY, CDR2 SMNVEV (reference sequence). The V gene lost 2 bases and the J gene lost 5 bases, with 10 bases spanning the gap. This chain's CDR3 is CASSLQVSNEQYF. For the CDR3, the DNA is TGTGCCAGCAGTTTACAGGTTTCCAACGAGCAGTACTTC.

The J gene is TRBJ2-7, the V gene TRBV7-9; 9 bases map to TRBD1. The germline CDR1 and CDR2 sequences are SEHNR and FQNEAQ (reference sequence). V shed 5 bases, J shed 3 bases, and the junction held 11 bases outside the gene matches. The length of the CDR3 is 16 residues. In DNA form, the CDR3 reads TGTGCCAGCAGCCAAGCGCCAGGGACAGGGATCTACGAGCAGTACTTC. Amino acid sequence: CASSQAPGTGIYEQYF.

This chain links TRBV13 with TRBJ1-2, with D perhaps TRBD1 (6 bases). Per the germline V gene, CDR1 is PRHDT and CDR2 is FYEKMQ (reference sequence). The CDR3 is made up of 11 amino acids. V was pared by 5 bases and J by 10 bases, with 11 bases between. For the CDR3, the DNA is TGTGCCAGCAGCGCGGGGGCTGACTACACCTTC. Translating gives CASSAGADYTF.

This chain connects TRBV6-5 to TRBJ2-3; TRBD2 is a possible D gene (5 bases). The germline CDR1 and CDR2 sequences are MNHEY and SVGAGI. This CDR3 contains 15 residues. Trimming removed 5 bases from V and 3 bases from J, with 15 bases in between. The CDR3 nucleotides read TGTGCCAGCAGTGCCGGGATCACGGTGACAGATACGCAGTATTTT. It codes for CASSAGITVTDTQYF.

The V gene is TRBV7-3, the J gene TRBJ1-1; D unresolved. Trimming removed 1 base at V and 1 base at J, with 4 bases between. Germline loops: CDR1 SGHTA, CDR2 FQGTGA. The CDR3 runs 13 residues. The CDR3 region is CASSLMANTEAFF. The CDR3 DNA follows: TGTGCCAGCAGCTTAATGGCGAACACTGAAGCTTTCTTT. Supplemented by reference TRBV7-3 and TRBJ1-1, the full variable domain reads GAGVSQTPSNKVTEKGKYVELRCDPISGHTALYWYRQSLGQGPEFLIYFQGTGAADDSGLPNDRFFAVRPEGSVSTLKIQRTERGDSAVYLCASSLMANTEAFFGQGTRLTVV.

The V gene is TRBV5-1, the J gene TRBJ2-3; TRBD2 aligns across 8 bases. Germline CDR1 and CDR2: SGHRS and YFSETQ. With V trimmed by 8 bases and J by 0 bases, 5 bases remained unmatched. There are 14 residues in the CDR3. The CDR3 here is CASTAGVSTDTQYF. As DNA, the CDR3 is TGCGCCAGTACAGCGGGAGTTAGCACAGATACGCAGTATTTT.

V and J are TRBV4-1 and TRBJ2-6; TRBD2 aligns across 11 bases. CDR1 is MGHRA and CDR2 is YSYEKL in the germline V gene. CDR3 length equals 20 residues. V trimming: 5 bases; J trimming: 2 bases; junction bases outside the gene matches: 14. CDR3 bases: TGCGCCAGCAGCGGGGAGACTAGCGGGGCTTCGTTAGCTGGGGCCAACGTCCTGACTTTC. Translating it yields CASSGETSGASLAGANVLTF.

This chain uses TRBV5-5 with TRBJ1-2, with 7 nucleotides matching TRBD1. V dropped 2 bases and J dropped 2; count of bases not matched to a gene: 6. CDR1 is SGHKS, CDR2 YYEKEE, per germline (reference sequence). The length of the CDR3 is 15 residues. CDR3 in amino acids: CASSLRQGSNYGYTF. CDR3 in DNA: TGTGCCAGCAGCTTAAGACAGGGTTCGAACTATGGCTACACCTTC. Full variable domain (outside the CDR3, taken from reference TRBV5-5 and TRBJ1-2): DAGVTQSPTHLIKTRGQQVTLRCSPISGHKSVSWYQQVLGQGPQFIFQYYEKEERGRGNFPDRFSARQFPNYSSELNVNALLLGDSALYLCASSLRQGSNYGYTFGSGTRLTVV.

CDR3 sequence (DNA): TGTGCCACCAGCAGCACTAGCGGGGTTCGCTACAATGAGCAGTTCTTC. Protein: CATSSTSGVRYNEQFF. The genes are TRBV15 and TRBJ2-1; TRBD2 matches 10 bases. The CDR3 loop spans 16 amino acids. The junction had 5 bases not matched to a gene; V was cut back by 3 bases and J by 3 bases. Germline loops: CDR1 LNHNV, CDR2 YYDKDF (reference sequence).

A word on this clone: The same CDR3 can be traced to other DNA sequences in this sample. The rearrangement joins TRBV9 to TRBJ2-5; the D gene is possibly TRBD2 (7 bases). V was pared by 0 bases and J by 5 bases, with 11 bases between. The V gene's germline CDR1 is SGDLS and CDR2 YYNGEE. There are 14 residues in the CDR3. The CDR3 coding sequence is TGTGCCAGCAGCGTAGCCGGGGGGCAGGAGACCCAGTACTTC. Its translation: CASSVAGGQETQYF.

Only a few counts were recorded for this clone. V usage is TRBV5-5 and J usage is TRBJ1-2; D not certain. CDR3 size: 11 residues. V was clipped by 5 bases and J by 4 bases, with 6 bases between them. Germline V gene lookup returns CDR1 SGHKS and CDR2 YYEKEE (reference sequence). The CDR3 region has the DNA TGTGCCAGCAGTCACAGCTATGGCTACACCTTC. Translating it yields CASSHSYGYTF. The variable domain in full, completed from reference TRBV5-5 and TRBJ1-2, reads DAGVTQSPTHLIKTRGQQVTLRCSPISGHKSVSWYQQVLGQGPQFIFQYYEKEERGRGNFPDRFSARQFPNYSSELNVNALLLGDSALYLCASSHSYGYTFGSGTRLTVV.

V and J are TRBV6-6 and TRBJ1-2; no definite D call. With 8 bases removed from V and 0 bases from J, the gap between germline ends came to 13 bases. The CDR3 has 14 amino acids. Germline loops: CDR1 MNHNY, CDR2 SVGAGI (reference sequence). The CDR3 sequence: CASASGNPNYGYTF. The CDR3 DNA sequence: TGTGCCAGCGCCTCCGGGAATCCTAACTATGGCTACACCTTC.

V gene TRBV4-2 combines with J gene TRBJ2-1; perhaps TRBD1 as D (6 bases). Germline V gene data show CDR1 as LGHNA and CDR2 as YNFKEQ. The CDR3 has 14 residues. The V gene lost 5 bases and the J gene lost 8 bases, with 16 bases spanning the gap. DNA for the CDR3: TGTGCCAGCAGCGTTTCTAGGGGGACCGATGAGCAGTTCTTC. Protein product: CASSVSRGTDEQFF.